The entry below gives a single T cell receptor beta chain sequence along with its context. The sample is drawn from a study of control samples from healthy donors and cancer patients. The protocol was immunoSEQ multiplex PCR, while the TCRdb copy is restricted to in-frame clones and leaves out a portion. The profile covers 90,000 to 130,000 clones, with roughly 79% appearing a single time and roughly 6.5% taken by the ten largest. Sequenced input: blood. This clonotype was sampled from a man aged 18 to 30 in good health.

Here the CDR3 DNA reads TGTGCCAGCTCACCACAGGGACAGGGCAGCGCTGAAGCTTTCTTT. It encodes CASSPQGQGSAEAFF. The chain uses TRBV18 and TRBJ1-1, with 9 bases matching TRBD1. Germline V gene sequence: CDR1 KGHSH, CDR2 LQKENI. The CDR3 is 15 amino acids. V trimming: 1 base; J trimming: 6 bases; junction bases outside the gene matches: 6.